This T cell receptor beta chain appears in the sequencing data of a study of graft-versus-host responses after intestinal transplantation. V was trimmed by 0 bases and J by 3 bases, leaving 11 bases between them. Looked up from germline, CDR1 is SGHDT and CDR2 is YYEEEE. The CDR3 loop spans 15 amino acids. TCRdb's table, derived via immunoSEQ multiplex PCR, lists solely in-frame clones and lacks some. The sample shows more than 85,000 clones, approximately 90% of them seen only once. For this clone: No antigen is known for it.

The sequence derives from a human donor who was the organ donor for an intestinal transplant. The chain combines TRBV5-6 with TRBJ2-3; D is possibly TRBD2 (5 bases). The material was unstimulated CD8+ T cells sorted from spleen or lymph node cells, obtained before transplant. CDR3 in amino acids: CASSLAGVGTDTQYF. The CDR3 DNA sequence: TGTGCCAGCAGCTTGGCCGGGGTTGGAACAGATACGCAGTATTTT.